The 25 T cell receptor beta chains below all came from one sample that was sequenced in a study of cytomegalovirus exposure and HLA in healthy donors (dated by TCRdb to the late 2010s). Library prep was done by the immunoSEQ multiplex PCR assay. For the multiplex PCR, a mixture combining 60 forward primers for TCR Vbeta segments and 13 reverse primers for TCR Jbeta segments was used. TCRdb mirrors the immuneACCESS table, restricted to in-frame sequences. Some clones are absent from its copies; in checked studies, under half trace to an unresolved V gene, and the reason for the others is unknown. This sample's table carries some 110,000 clones. The ten biggest clones cover around 6.5% of the sample. Sequenced input: PBMCs. Receptors originate from a man in his forties in good health and CMV-seropositive.

The genes are TRBV2 and TRBJ1-1, with 8 bases lining up with TRBD1. V lost 10 bases and J lost 0; bases outside the gene matches: 10. Germline CDR1 and CDR2: SNHLY and FYNNEI. The CDR3 contains 15 residues. CDR3 protein: CAIQRQGNMNTEAFF. For the CDR3, the DNA is TGTGCCATCCAGAGACAGGGGAATATGAACACTGAAGCTTTCTTT.

The V call is TRBV7-3, the J call TRBJ1-2, with a possible D match to TRBD1 (6 bases). The CDR3 has 15 residues. Germline lookup yields CDR1 SGHTA and CDR2 FQGTGA. Trimming took off 6 bases at V and 3 bases at J, with 17 bases between the two ends. CDR3: CASRQSHRDDYGYTF. The CDR3 region has the DNA TGTGCCAGCAGACAAAGTCACAGGGACGACTATGGCTACACCTTC.

The chain employs TRBV15 and TRBJ2-7; TRBD2 agrees at 10 bases. Germline CDR1 LNHNV, CDR2 YYDKDF (reference sequence). V trimming: 5 bases; J trimming: 6 bases; junction bases outside the gene matches: 10. The CDR3 is 15 amino acids. CDR3 region: CATSPRLAGAFEQYF. As DNA, the CDR3 is TGTGCCACCAGCCCCCGGCTAGCGGGAGCTTTCGAGCAGTACTTC.

This chain uses TRBV7-6 with TRBJ1-2, with D maybe TRBD1 (6 bases). Trimming left V 5 bases short and J 7 bases short, with 20 bases between. The CDR3 has 15 amino acids. Germline CDR1 SGHVS, CDR2 FNYEAQ. The CDR3 region has the DNA TGTGCCAGCAGCCCTAATAATCAGGGGCTCGTTGGCTACACCTTC. This encodes CASSPNNQGLVGYTF.

The chain carries TRBV2 and TRBJ2-5, with 8 bases identical to TRBD1. This CDR3 has 15 amino acids. The germline V gene has CDR1 SNHLY and CDR2 FYNNEI. J lost 4 bases, V lost 3 bases, and 7 bases had no gene match. CDR3 sequence: CASSDSGGEGETQYF. CDR3 nucleotides: TGTGCCAGCAGTGACTCAGGGGGCGAAGGAGAGACCCAGTACTTC.

The CDR3 DNA reads as TGTGCCAGCAGTGAAGCGGCCAGGGCAGAGCAGTTCTTC. It yields the protein CASSEAARAEQFF. The chain carries TRBV2 and TRBJ2-1; TRBD1 is a possible D gene (5 bases). This CDR3 has 13 amino acids. Germline V gene sequence: CDR1 SNHLY, CDR2 FYNNEI. Trimming cost V 0 bases and J 10 bases, with 10 bases left between them.

CDR3 amino acids: CASSGGGVEAFF. CDR3 coding DNA: TGTGCCAGCTCGGGGGGAGGAGTCGAAGCTTTCTTT. This sequence joins TRBV6-1 and TRBJ1-1; a weak D match, TRBD1 (5 bases). V lost 8 bases to trimming and J lost 8 bases, with 15 bases between them. The germline V gene encodes CDR1 MNHNS and CDR2 SASEGT. This CDR3 is 12 amino acids long.

The rearrangement joins TRBV29-1 to TRBJ2-7, with D maybe TRBD1 (5 bases). The V gene lost 3 bases and the J gene lost 1 base, with 10 bases spanning the gap. Germline loops: CDR1 SQVTM, CDR2 ANQGSEA. The CDR3 runs to 13 residues. CDR3 sequence (DNA): TGCAGCGTTGACGAAAGGGGTTCCTACGAGCAGTACTTC. Protein sequence: CSVDERGSYEQYF.

The chain couples TRBV6-5 to TRBJ2-1; a possible D gene is TRBD1 (5 bases). The CDR3 sequence is 15 residues long. Trimming shortened V by 7 bases and J by 4 bases, and 17 bases separated the two germline ends. Germline CDR1 is MNHEY and CDR2 is SVGAGI. The CDR3 reads CASNKDSNTYNEQFF. The DNA for the CDR3 is TGTGCCAGCAACAAAGACAGCAACACGTACAATGAGCAGTTCTTC.

This rearrangement joins TRBV10-2 to TRBJ2-1, with D perhaps matching TRBD2 (6 bases). Germline V gene sequence: CDR1 WSHSY, CDR2 SAAADI. V lost 3 bases and J lost 5, with 14 bases in between. The CDR3 consists of 15 residues. CDR3 bases: TGCGCCAGCAGTGACGGTGGGAGGAAAAACAATGAGCAGTTCTTC. This gives the protein CASSDGGRKNNEQFF.

V and J are TRBV27 and TRBJ2-7, with D tentatively TRBD2 (6 bases). The CDR3 length is 13 residues. CDR1 and CDR2 (germline): MNHEY, SMNVEV (reference sequence). V was trimmed by 4 bases and J by 2 bases, leaving 9 bases between them. This CDR3 is CASSYREPYEQYF. The CDR3 DNA follows: TGTGCCAGCAGTTACCGGGAGCCCTACGAGCAGTACTTC.

The rearrangement links TRBV19 to TRBJ2-5; 7 bases line up with TRBD2. This CDR3 region has 12 residues. V lost 5 bases to trimming and J lost 8 bases; unmatched junction nucleotides: 5. Germline CDR1 and CDR2: LNHDA and SQIVND (reference sequence). DNA for the CDR3: TGTGCCAGTAGTCGTGCGGGAGTAACCCAGTACTTC. Translated: CASSRAGVTQYF.

The rearrangement joins TRBV5-6 to TRBJ1-1, with D unresolved. V was clipped by 0 bases and J by 5 bases, with 5 bases between them. CDR3 length: 12 amino acids. CDR1 and CDR2 (germline): SGHDT, YYEEEE. The CDR3 bases are TGTGCCAGCAGCTTGGTCAGGACTGAAGCTTTCTTT. Translating gives CASSLVRTEAFF.

The rearrangement uses TRBV27 and TRBJ1-5; D might be TRBD1 (6 bases). The germline CDR1 and CDR2 sequences are MNHEY and SMNVEV (reference sequence). V dropped 5 bases and J dropped 8 bases, with 16 bases sitting between them. The CDR3 totals 14 residues. DNA for the CDR3: TGTGCCAGCAGTCCAGGGGTTCTCTGGGAGCCCCAGCATTTT. This sequence encodes CASSPGVLWEPQHF.

This sequence joins TRBV29-1 and TRBJ1-5; D might be TRBD1 (6 bases). The CDR3 is 12 amino acids. Germline values: CDR1 SQVTM, CDR2 ANQGSEA. Trimming took off 5 bases at V and 1 base at J, with 6 bases between the two ends. Here the CDR3 reads CSVRGSNQPQHF. CDR3 DNA: TGCAGCGTTAGGGGGAGCAATCAGCCCCAGCATTTT. Drawing the rest from reference TRBV29-1 and TRBJ1-5, the complete variable domain is SAVISQKPSRDICQRGTSLTIQCQVDSQVTMMFWYRQQPGQSLTLIATANQGSEATYESGFVIDKFPISRPNLTFSTLTVSNMSPEDSSIYLCSVRGSNQPQHFGDGTRLSIL.

The chain has TRBV7-9 and TRBJ2-7, with D unresolved. From germline, CDR1 is SEHNR and CDR2 FQNEAQ (reference sequence). V lost 4 bases and J lost 5, with 6 bases in between. The CDR3 is made up of 11 amino acids. The CDR3 sequence is CASSYLDEQYF. The DNA for the CDR3 is TGTGCCAGCAGCTACCTAGACGAGCAGTACTTC. The full variable domain, rest sourced from reference TRBV7-9 and TRBJ2-7, is DTGVSQNPRHKITKRGQNVTFRCDPISEHNRLYWYRQTLGQGPEFLTYFQNEAQLEKSRLLSDRFSAERPKGSFSTLEIQRTEQGDSAMYLCASSYLDEQYFGPGTRLTVT.

The chain is built from TRBV7-9 and TRBJ2-5; no definite D call. The CDR3 runs 14 residues. The V end was cut by 2 bases, the J end by 0 bases, with 7 bases between. The germline V gene encodes CDR1 SEHNR and CDR2 FQNEAQ (reference sequence). The DNA for the CDR3 is TGTGCCAGCAGCTTACGACGGGACCAAGAGACCCAGTACTTC. Its translation is CASSLRRDQETQYF.

The chain joins TRBV29-1 to TRBJ1-2, with D maybe TRBD1 (5 bases). Germline CDR1 is SQVTM and CDR2 is ANQGSEA. The V end was cut by 3 bases, the J end by 2 bases, with 13 bases between. The CDR3 covers 14 residues. The CDR3 DNA reads TGCAGCGTTGAGGGCAGCGGGGACAACTATGGCTACACCTTC. It translates to CSVEGSGDNYGYTF.

The rearrangement uses TRBV4-3 and TRBJ1-2, with D perhaps TRBD1 (6 bases). Germline values: CDR1 LGHNA, CDR2 YSLEER. Trimming shortened V by 1 base and J by 6 bases, and 9 bases separated the two germline ends. CDR3 length: 13 amino acids. The CDR3, as DNA: TGCGCCAGCAGCCAAGGGGGGACAAATGGCTACACCTTC. Its protein product is CASSQGGTNGYTF.

The genes are TRBV25-1 and TRBJ2-5; perhaps TRBD1 as D (5 bases). The length of the CDR3 is 13 residues. Germline CDR1 is MGHDK and CDR2 is SYGVNS. V lost 4 bases and J 2 bases, leaving 8 bases between the germline ends. This CDR3 is CASSATVQETQYF. DNA for the CDR3: TGTGCCAGCAGTGCGACAGTTCAAGAGACCCAGTACTTC.

This rearrangement joins TRBV4-3 to TRBJ1-1; 7 nucleotides line up with TRBD1. V lost 1 base to trimming and J lost 5 bases; unmatched junction nucleotides: 13. The CDR3 runs 17 residues. The germline V gene encodes CDR1 LGHNA and CDR2 YSLEER. Here the CDR3 reads CASSQGIAGGSSTEAFF. DNA of the CDR3: TGCGCCAGCAGCCAAGGTATCGCAGGGGGGAGTTCAACTGAAGCTTTCTTT.

J is TRBJ2-7 and V is TRBV11-2; D unclear. The CDR3 spans 16 residues. From germline, CDR1 is SGHAT and CDR2 FQNNGV. V lost 2 bases and J lost 2, with 16 bases in between. In nucleotides, the CDR3 is TGTGCCAGCAGCTTAACTCTGGTCTCGAAACCCTACGAGCAGTACTTC. It codes for CASSLTLVSKPYEQYF.

J is TRBJ2-7 and V is TRBV5-4, with a tentative D call TRBD1 (5 bases). V was clipped by 3 bases and J by 1 base, with 11 bases between them. Per germline, CDR1 SGHNT and CDR2 YYREEE (reference sequence). The CDR3 is 14 amino acids. The CDR3 bases are TGTGCCAGCAGCTACTGGCCAGGGTCCTACGAGCAGTACTTC. This sequence encodes CASSYWPGSYEQYF. The full variable domain, rest sourced from reference TRBV5-4 and TRBJ2-7, is ETGVTQSPTHLIKTRGQQVTLRCSSQSGHNTVSWYQQALGQGPQFIFQYYREEENGRGNFPPRFSGLQFPNYSSELNVNALELDDSALYLCASSYWPGSYEQYFGPGTRLTVT.

The chain's CDR3 is CASSIRDRANTEAFF. The CDR3 nucleotides are TGTGCCAGTAGTATCCGGGACAGGGCCAACACTGAAGCTTTCTTT. The chain couples TRBV19 to TRBJ1-1, with TRBD1 matching over 9 bases. Trimming removed 3 bases from V and 2 bases from J; junction bases left unmatched: 4. The germline V gene encodes CDR1 LNHDA and CDR2 SQIVND (reference sequence). CDR3 length equals 15 residues.

This chain uses TRBV5-6 with TRBJ2-5, with D hard to call. The closer fit of TRBJ2-7 to the DNA end suggests the J call may be wrong. The CDR3 consists of 11 residues. Germline V gene sequence: CDR1 SGHDT, CDR2 YYEEEE. This CDR3 reads CASSFLYEQYF. The DNA for the CDR3 is TGTGCCAGCAGCTTTCTCTACGAGCAGTACTTC.